Detailed here is one T cell receptor beta chain. This sample was included in a study of blood T cell repertoires in COVID-19. Study at large: There were acute and convalescent COVID-19 samples, and they came from the United States, Italy and Spain.

Unmatched junction bases numbered 2, after V lost 1 base and J lost 5 bases. The CDR3 length is 14 residues. CDR1 and CDR2 from the germline V gene are SGDLS and YYNGEE. Clinical history as reported by participants underpinned cohort assignment. As processed by the authors: Amplification of reference gene primers was used by the study to estimate nucleated cell counts. The method was immunoSEQ multiplex PCR; TCRdb's version includes in-frame clones alone and lacks a portion of them. V, J and clone size reflect that table, while D and trimming were determined from the DNA. Found here are approximately 290,000 clones, 80% to 90% of them singletons; the top ten hold roughly 4%.

This clonotype was sampled from a woman aged 25 to 39 who had recovered from COVID-19. The sequencing sample was made of PBMCs or T cells enriched from blood (not recorded which). This rearrangement joins TRBV9 to TRBJ1-1; TRBD1 aligns across 10 bases. The CDR3 DNA reads TGTGCCAGCAGCGTAACGGGACAGGGGACTGAAGCTTTCTTT. Amino acids: CASSVTGQGTEAFF.